These 7 T cell receptor beta chains came from one sample sequenced in a study of T cells in Graves' hyperthyroidism and ophthalmopathy. RNA transcripts gave rise to amplified TCR beta CDR3 regions. HTBI primers were used for first-round RT-PCR of the TCR CDR3. From the multiplex PCR reads, TCRdb called clonotypes with MiXCR, one entry per CDR3 protein. This sample carries 300,000 to 400,000 distinct CDR3 sequences, 21% of them seen once, and the ten largest clones take around half. The sequencing input was blood. The source is a woman aged 50 to 60 with Graves' hyperthyroidism.

There are many counts of this clonotype. CDR3 nucleotides: TGTGCCAGCAGCCTACCGGGACAGGGAGACTATGGCTACACCTTC. It codes for CASSLPGQGDYGYTF. The V call is TRBV5-8, the J call TRBJ1-2; the match to TRBD1 covers 9 bases. With V trimmed by 4 bases and J by 3 bases, 7 bases remained unmatched. Germline CDR1 is SGHTS and CDR2 is YDEGEE. CDR3 length: 15 amino acids.

As concerns this clonotype: This may come from a read error, since a much larger clone is one base off. The chain carries TRBV7-9 and TRBJ2-1; 13 nucleotides agree with TRBD2. The CDR3 is 19 amino acids. The germline V gene has CDR1 SEHNR and CDR2 FQNEAQ (reference sequence). The CDR3 region has the DNA TGTGCCGGCAGCGACACTAGCGGGAGGGCCCGGAGCTCCTACAATGAGCAGTTCTTC. This gives the protein CAGSDTSGRARSSYNEQFF. Filled out from reference TRBV7-9 and TRBJ2-1, the complete variable domain reads DTGVSQNPRHKITKRGQNVTFRCDPISEHNRLYWYRQTLGQGPEFLTYFQNEAQLEKSRLLSDRFSAERPKGSFSTLEIQRTEQGDSAMYLCAGSDTSGRARSSYNEQFFGPGTRLTVL.

Ten or more counts support this clonotype. V usage is TRBV5-5 and J usage is TRBJ1-2; 7 nucleotides match TRBD1. The CDR3 is 14 amino acids. With 3 bases clipped from V and 6 bases from J, the junction kept 8 bases outside the gene matches. The germline V gene encodes CDR1 SGHKS and CDR2 YYEKEE (reference sequence). The CDR3 region is CASSSKTGWNGYTF. CDR3 nucleotides: TGTGCCAGCAGCTCCAAGACAGGGTGGAATGGCTACACCTTC.

This clonotype was observed a few times. V usage is TRBV9 and J usage is TRBJ2-7, with 11 positions matching TRBD2. This CDR3 is 15 amino acids long. The trim removed 3 bases at V and 3 bases at J, leaving 5 bases unmatched. Germline V gives CDR1 SGDLS, CDR2 YYNGEE. The CDR3 coding sequence is TGTGCCAGCAGCGAATCGGGACTAGCGGTCTACGAGCAGTACTTC. Its protein product is CASSESGLAVYEQYF. The full variable domain, in which reference TRBV9 and TRBJ2-7 provide the parts outside the CDR3, is DSGVTQTPKHLITATGQRVTLRCSPRSGDLSVYWYQQSLDQGLQFLIQYYNGEERAKGNILERFSAQQFPDLHSELNLSSLELGDSALYFCASSESGLAVYEQYFGPGTRLTVT.

This clonotype was picked up a small number of times. V gene TRBV2 combines with J gene TRBJ2-3, with D unresolved. Trimming stripped 0 bases from V and 3 bases from J, with 13 bases between. CDR3 length equals 16 residues. The germline V gene has CDR1 SNHLY and CDR2 FYNNEI. CDR3 DNA sequence: TGTGCCAGCAGTGAAGCGCGTAGATTTGGGACAGATACGCAGTATTTT. Its translation is CASSEARRFGTDTQYF.

To note about this clonotype: Possible read error: a much larger clone is one base away. The rearrangement links TRBV28 to TRBJ1-4, with a possible D match to TRBD1 (5 bases). Germline loops: CDR1 MDHEN, CDR2 SYDVKM. This CDR3 contains 14 residues. The CDR3 DNA reads as TGTGCCAGCAGGGGGGATGCAACTAGTGAAAAACTGTTTTTT. This codes for CASRGDATSEKLFF. Combining the CDR3 with reference TRBV28 and TRBJ1-4 gives the whole variable domain DVKVTQSSRYLVKRTGEKVFLECVQDMDHENMFWYRQDPGLGLRLIYFSYDVKMKEKGDIPEGYSVSREKKERFSLILESASTNQTSMYLCASRGDATSEKLFFGSGTQLSVL.

The J gene is TRBJ1-1, the V gene TRBV5-1; D gene uncertain. The CDR3 is made up of 14 amino acids. Germline V gene lookup returns CDR1 SGHRS and CDR2 YFSETQ. Trimming left V 0 bases short and J 6 bases short, with 12 bases between. The CDR3 protein is CASSLDGVAAEAFF. For the CDR3, the DNA is TGCGCCAGCAGCTTGGACGGCGTGGCGGCTGAAGCTTTCTTT.